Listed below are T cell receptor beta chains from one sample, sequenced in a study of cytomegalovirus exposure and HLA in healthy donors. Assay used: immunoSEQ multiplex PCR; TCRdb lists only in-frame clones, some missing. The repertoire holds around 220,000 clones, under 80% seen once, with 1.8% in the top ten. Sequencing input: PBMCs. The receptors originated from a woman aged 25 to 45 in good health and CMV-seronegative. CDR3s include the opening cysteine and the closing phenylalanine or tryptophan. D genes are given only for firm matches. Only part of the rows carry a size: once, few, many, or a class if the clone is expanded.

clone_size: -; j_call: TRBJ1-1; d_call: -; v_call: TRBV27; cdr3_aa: CASMGGAGAFF; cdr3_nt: TGTGCCAGCATGGGGGGGGCTGGAGCTTTCTTT
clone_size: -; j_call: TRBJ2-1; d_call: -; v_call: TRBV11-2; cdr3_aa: CASSLVGNEQFF; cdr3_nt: TGTGCCAGCAGCTTAGTCGGGAATGAGCAGTTCTTC
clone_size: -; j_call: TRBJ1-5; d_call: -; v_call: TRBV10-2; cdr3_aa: CASRGGRAVGNQPQHF; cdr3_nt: TGCGCCAGCAGAGGAGGGAGGGCGGTTGGCAATCAGCCCCAGCATTTT
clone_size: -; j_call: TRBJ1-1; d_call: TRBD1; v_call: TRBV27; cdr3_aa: CASSLYGTGAINTEAFF; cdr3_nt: TGTGCCAGCAGTTTATACGGGACAGGGGCCATTAACACTGAAGCTTTCTTT
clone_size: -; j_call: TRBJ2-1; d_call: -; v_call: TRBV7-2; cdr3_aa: CASSPLRVSYNEQFF; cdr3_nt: TGTGCCAGCAGCCCATTGAGGGTATCCTACAATGAGCAGTTCTTC
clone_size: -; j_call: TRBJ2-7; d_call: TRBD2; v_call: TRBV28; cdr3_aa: CASRGAASGSYEQYF; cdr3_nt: TGTGCCAGCAGGGGGGCGGCTAGCGGGAGTTACGAGCAGTACTTC
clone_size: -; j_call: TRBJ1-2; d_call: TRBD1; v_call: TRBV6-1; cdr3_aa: CASSVGTGVSYYGYTF; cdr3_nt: TGTGCCAGCAGTGTCGGGACAGGGGTTTCCTACTATGGCTACACCTTC
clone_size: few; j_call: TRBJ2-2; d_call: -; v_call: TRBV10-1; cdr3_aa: CASGAGNTGELFF; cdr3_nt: TGCGCCAGCGGAGCCGGGAACACCGGGGAGCTGTTTTTT
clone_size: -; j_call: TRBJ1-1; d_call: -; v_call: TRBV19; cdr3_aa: CASSTHRGSTEAFF; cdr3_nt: TGTGCCAGTAGTACTCATAGGGGCTCCACTGAAGCTTTCTTT
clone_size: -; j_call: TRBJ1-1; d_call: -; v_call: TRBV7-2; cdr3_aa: CASSLALYEAFF; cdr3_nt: TGTGCCAGCAGCTTAGCCCTATATGAAGCTTTCTTT
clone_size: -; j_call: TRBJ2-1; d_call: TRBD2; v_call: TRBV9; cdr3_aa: CASSVAGTSGYNEQFF; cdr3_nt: TGTGCCAGCAGCGTAGCCGGGACTAGCGGATACAATGAGCAGTTCTTC
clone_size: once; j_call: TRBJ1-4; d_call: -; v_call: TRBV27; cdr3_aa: CASSSGTRKEKLFF; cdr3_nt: TGTGCCAGCAGTTCCGGGACACGAAAGGAAAAACTGTTTTTT
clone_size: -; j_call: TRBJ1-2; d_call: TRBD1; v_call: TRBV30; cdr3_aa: CAWSVRRGTGGDYGYTF; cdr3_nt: TGTGCCTGGAGTGTACGAAGAGGGACAGGGGGGGACTATGGCTACACCTTC
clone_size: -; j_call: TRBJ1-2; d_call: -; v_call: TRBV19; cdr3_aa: CASIISLGEGTHYGYTF; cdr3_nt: TGTGCCAGTATCATAAGCCTGGGAGAAGGGACTCACTATGGCTACACCTTC
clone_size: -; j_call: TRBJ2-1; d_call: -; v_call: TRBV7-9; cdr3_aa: CASSFSYPSYNEQFF; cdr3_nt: TGTGCCAGCAGCTTCAGTTACCCGTCCTACAATGAGCAGTTCTTC
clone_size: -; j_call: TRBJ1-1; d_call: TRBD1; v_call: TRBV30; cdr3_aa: CAWNARDRGLSEAFF; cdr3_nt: TGTGCCTGGAATGCAAGGGACAGGGGGCTCTCTGAAGCTTTCTTT
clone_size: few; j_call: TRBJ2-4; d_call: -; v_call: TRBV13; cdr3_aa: CASSEGLNIQYF; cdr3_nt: TGTGCCAGCAGCGAGGGACTCAACATTCAGTACTTC
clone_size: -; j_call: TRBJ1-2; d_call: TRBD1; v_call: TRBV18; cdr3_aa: CASSGQGAANYGYTF; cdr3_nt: TGTGCCAGCTCAGGCCAGGGGGCCGCTAACTATGGCTACACCTTC
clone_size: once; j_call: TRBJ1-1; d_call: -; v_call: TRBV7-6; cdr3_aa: CASSLATEAFF; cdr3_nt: TGTGCCAGCAGCTTGGCCACTGAAGCTTTCTTT
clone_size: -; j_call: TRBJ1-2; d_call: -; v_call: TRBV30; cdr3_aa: CAWSASAGPRSGGYTF; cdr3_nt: TGTGCCTGGAGTGCCTCGGCCGGGCCGCGATCGGGGGGCTACACCTTC
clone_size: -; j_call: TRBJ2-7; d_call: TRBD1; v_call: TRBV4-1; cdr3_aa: CASSQPSQTGTGARGEQYF; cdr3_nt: TGCGCCAGCAGCCAACCCTCGCAGACAGGAACAGGGGCGAGGGGCGAGCAGTACTTC
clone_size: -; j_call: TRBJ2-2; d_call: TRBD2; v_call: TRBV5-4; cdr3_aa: CASSWPGTRVPGELFF; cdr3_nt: TGTGCCAGCAGCTGGCCCGGGACTAGGGTTCCCGGGGAGCTGTTTTTT
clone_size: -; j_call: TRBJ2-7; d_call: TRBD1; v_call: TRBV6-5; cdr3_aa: CASSWTGTGGNEQYF; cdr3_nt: TGTGCCAGCAGTTGGACCGGGACAGGGGGTAATGAGCAGTACTTC
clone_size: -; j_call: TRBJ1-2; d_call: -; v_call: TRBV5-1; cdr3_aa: CASTRGRNYGYTF; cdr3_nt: TGCGCCAGCACCAGAGGGCGAAACTATGGCTACACCTTC
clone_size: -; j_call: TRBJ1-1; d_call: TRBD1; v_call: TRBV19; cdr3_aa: CASSMTGDTEAFF; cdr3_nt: TGTGCCAGTAGTATGACAGGGGACACTGAAGCTTTCTTT
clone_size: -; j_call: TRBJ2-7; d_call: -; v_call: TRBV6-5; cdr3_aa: CASSEDSSYEQYF; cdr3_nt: TGTGCCAGCAGTGAAGACAGCTCCTACGAGCAGTACTTC
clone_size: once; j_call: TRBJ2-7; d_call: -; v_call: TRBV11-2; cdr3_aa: CASSAVGTGIDF; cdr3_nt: -
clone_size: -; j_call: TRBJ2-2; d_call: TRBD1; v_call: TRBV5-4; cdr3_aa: CASSLDPQGVRTGELFF; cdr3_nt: TGTGCCAGCAGCTTGGACCCACAGGGGGTTCGCACCGGGGAGCTGTTTTTT
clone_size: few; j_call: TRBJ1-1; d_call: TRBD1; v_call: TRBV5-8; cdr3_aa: CASSHGQGNTEAFF; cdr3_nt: TGTGCCAGCAGCCACGGACAGGGGAACACTGAAGCTTTCTTT
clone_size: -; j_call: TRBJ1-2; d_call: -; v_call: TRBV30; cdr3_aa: CAWSRGRGYGYTF; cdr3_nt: TGTGCCTGGAGTCGGGGCAGGGGCTATGGCTACACCTTC
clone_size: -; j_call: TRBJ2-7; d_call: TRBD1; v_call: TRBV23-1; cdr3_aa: CASSQSVDRESTYEQYF; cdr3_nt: TGCGCCAGCAGTCAATCCGTTGACAGGGAAAGCACCTACGAGCAGTACTTC
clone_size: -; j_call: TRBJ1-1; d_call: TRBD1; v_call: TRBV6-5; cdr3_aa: CASNSQTGSEAFF; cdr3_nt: TGTGCCAGCAATTCCCAGACAGGGTCGGAAGCTTTCTTT
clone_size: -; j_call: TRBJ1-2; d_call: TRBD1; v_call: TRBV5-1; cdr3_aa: CASSLRTGGDGYTF; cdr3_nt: TGCGCCAGCAGCTTAAGGACAGGGGGGGATGGCTACACCTTC
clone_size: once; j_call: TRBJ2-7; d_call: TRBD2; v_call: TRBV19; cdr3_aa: CATKCPAGGGFYYEQYF; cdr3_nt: TGTGCCACCAAGTGCCCCGCGGGGGGTGGCTTCTACTACGAGCAGTACTTC
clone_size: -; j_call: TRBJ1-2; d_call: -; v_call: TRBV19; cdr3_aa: CASSPSPTANYGYTF; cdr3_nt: TGTGCCAGTAGTCCATCTCCCACAGCTAACTATGGCTACACCTTC
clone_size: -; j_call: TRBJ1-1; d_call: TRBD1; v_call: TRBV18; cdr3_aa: CASSPWGGQGVTEAFF; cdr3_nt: TGTGCCAGCTCACCATGGGGCGGACAGGGGGTCACTGAAGCTTTCTTT
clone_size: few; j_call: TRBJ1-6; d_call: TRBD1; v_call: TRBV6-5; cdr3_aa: CASSTPGQGPYLHF; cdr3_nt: TGTGCCAGCAGTACACCGGGACAGGGCCCCTATCTCCACTTT
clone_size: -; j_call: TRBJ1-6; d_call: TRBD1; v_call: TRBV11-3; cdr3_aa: CASSSGQGGYNSPLHF; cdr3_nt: TGTGCCAGCAGCTCCGGACAGGGGGGCTATAATTCACCCCTCCACTTT
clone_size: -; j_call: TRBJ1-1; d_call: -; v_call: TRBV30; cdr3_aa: CAWSPRRGTEAFF; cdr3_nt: TGTGCCTGGAGTCCGCGCCGGGGGACTGAAGCTTTCTTT
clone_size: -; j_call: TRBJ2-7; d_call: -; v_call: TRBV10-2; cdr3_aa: CAIQGQSSYEQYF; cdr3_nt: TGCGCCATTCAGGGGCAGAGCTCCTACGAGCAGTACTTC
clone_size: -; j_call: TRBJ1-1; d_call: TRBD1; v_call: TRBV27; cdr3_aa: CASSPTGNEAFF; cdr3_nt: TGTGCCAGCAGTCCGACAGGGAATGAAGCTTTCTTT
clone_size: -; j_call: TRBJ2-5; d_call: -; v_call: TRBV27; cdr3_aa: CASRRAETQYF; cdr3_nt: TGTGCCAGCAGGCGGGCAGAGACCCAGTACTTC
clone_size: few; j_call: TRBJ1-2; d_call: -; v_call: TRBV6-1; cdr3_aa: CASSSRDYGYTF; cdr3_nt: TGTGCCAGCAGTTCCCGAGACTATGGCTACACCTTC
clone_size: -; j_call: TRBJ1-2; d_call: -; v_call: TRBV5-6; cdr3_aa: CASTRGQNYGYTF; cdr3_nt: TGTGCCAGCACCCGTGGACAGAACTATGGCTACACCTTC
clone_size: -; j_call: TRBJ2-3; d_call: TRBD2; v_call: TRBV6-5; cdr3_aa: CASSYAAGGSTDTQYF; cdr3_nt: TGTGCCAGCAGTTATGCTGCGGGGGGAAGCACAGATACGCAGTATTTT
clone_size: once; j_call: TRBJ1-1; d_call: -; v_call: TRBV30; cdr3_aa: CAWSLSPNTEAFF; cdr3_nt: TGTGCCTGGAGTCTTAGTCCGAACACTGAAGCTTTCTTT
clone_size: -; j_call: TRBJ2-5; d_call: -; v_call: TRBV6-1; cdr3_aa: CASSNPGGETQYF; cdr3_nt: TGTGCCAGCAGTAATCCGGGGGGCGAGACCCAGTACTTC
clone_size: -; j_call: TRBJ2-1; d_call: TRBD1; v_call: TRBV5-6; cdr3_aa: CASSPGTGTEQFF; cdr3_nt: TGTGCCAGCAGCCCCGGGACAGGGACTGAGCAGTTCTTC
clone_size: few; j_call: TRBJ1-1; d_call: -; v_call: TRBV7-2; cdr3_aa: CASSSTSGTEAFF; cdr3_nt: TGTGCCAGCAGCTCCACATCAGGAACTGAAGCTTTCTTT
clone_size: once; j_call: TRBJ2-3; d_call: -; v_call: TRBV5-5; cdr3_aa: CASTDLNREKSTDTQYF; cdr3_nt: TGTGCCAGCACCGATCTTAACAGGGAGAAAAGCACAGATACGCAGTATTTT
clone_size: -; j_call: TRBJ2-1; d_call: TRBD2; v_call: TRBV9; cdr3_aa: CASSVATGGYNEQFF; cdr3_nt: TGTGCCAGCAGCGTAGCTACGGGGGGCTACAATGAGCAGTTCTTC
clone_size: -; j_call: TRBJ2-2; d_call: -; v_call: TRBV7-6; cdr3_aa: CASSLEVAGSSTGELFF; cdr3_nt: TGTGCCAGCAGCTTAGAAGTGGCGGGGTCCAGCACCGGGGAGCTGTTTTTT
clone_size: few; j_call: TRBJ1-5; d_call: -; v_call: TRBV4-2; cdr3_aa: CASSQDRYSNQPQHF; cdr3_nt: TGTGCCAGCAGCCAAGACCGGTATAGCAATCAGCCCCAGCATTTT
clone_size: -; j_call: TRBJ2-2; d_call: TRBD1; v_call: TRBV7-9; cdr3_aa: CASSLEGASGQANTGELFF; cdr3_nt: TGTGCCAGCAGCTTAGAGGGGGCGTCGGGACAGGCGAACACCGGGGAGCTGTTTTTT